This TCR beta chain was profiled in a study of identical twins. This clonotype was recorded at least ten times. What it binds is not known. All donors were healthy, and all were Caucasian. A universal primer binding site was introduced by template switching. The final cDNA contained unique molecular identifiers. TCRdb reprocessed the 5' RACE reads with MiXCR, giving one entry per CDR3 protein. This sample carries fewer than 550,000 distinct CDR3 sequences, 15% of them seen once, and the ten largest clones take 0.44%. In germline, CDR1 is LGHDT, CDR2 YNNKEL (reference sequence). The V and J ends lost 4 bases and 3 bases, in that order; junction bases with no gene match: 4. The CDR3 length is 15 residues. Findings of the study overall: One should note that invariant MAIT and iNKT cells could partly confound zero-insertion analyses. Among monozygotic twins, out-of-frame TCR alpha sharing exceeded what models predicted.

The same sample was also studied in work on yellow fever vaccine responses in identical twins.

This receptor was taken from a woman aged 18-29 years in good health. The genes are TRBV3-1 and TRBJ2-1, with 9 bases matching TRBD2. The sample comprised CD4+ T cells sorted from blood. CDR3 loop: CASSRAGGHYNEQFF. For the CDR3, the DNA is TGTGCCAGCAGCCGAGCGGGGGGCCACTACAATGAGCAGTTCTTC.